The clone carrying this T cell receptor beta chain was counted at least ten times. Its target is unknown. After constant-region reverse-primer amplification, full-length variable regions underwent semi-nested PCR with Nested Universal Primer A. Via MiXCR, TCRdb re-called the 5' RACE reads, giving one row per CDR3 protein. This sample has tens of thousands of distinct CDR3 sequences, with approximately 24% found just once. CD25-based Treg depletion was applied to purified naive CD4+ T cells. Study-wide results and limits: Tumor Tregs overlapped most with tumor, then blood, naive CD4+ cells. Tumor memory CD4+ T cell TCR gene usage was found to cluster with blood and lymph node memory CD4+ cells and with lymph node naive CD4+ cells.

V was pared by 6 bases and J by 9 bases, with 15 bases between. Germline values: CDR1 MNHEY, CDR2 SVGAGI. The CDR3 covers 13 residues. This TCR was recovered from a female donor with breast cancer. Sequencing used tumor-infiltrating naive CD4+ T cells sorted from the breast tumor. Subset defined: naive CD4+ T cells, CD4+CD45RA+CD25-. The gene calls are TRBV6-5 and TRBJ1-5; a weak D match, TRBD1 (5 bases). The CDR3 loop reads CASSWDGRRPQHF. The CDR3 coding sequence is TGTGCCAGCAGCTGGGACGGGCGTCGGCCCCAGCATTTT.